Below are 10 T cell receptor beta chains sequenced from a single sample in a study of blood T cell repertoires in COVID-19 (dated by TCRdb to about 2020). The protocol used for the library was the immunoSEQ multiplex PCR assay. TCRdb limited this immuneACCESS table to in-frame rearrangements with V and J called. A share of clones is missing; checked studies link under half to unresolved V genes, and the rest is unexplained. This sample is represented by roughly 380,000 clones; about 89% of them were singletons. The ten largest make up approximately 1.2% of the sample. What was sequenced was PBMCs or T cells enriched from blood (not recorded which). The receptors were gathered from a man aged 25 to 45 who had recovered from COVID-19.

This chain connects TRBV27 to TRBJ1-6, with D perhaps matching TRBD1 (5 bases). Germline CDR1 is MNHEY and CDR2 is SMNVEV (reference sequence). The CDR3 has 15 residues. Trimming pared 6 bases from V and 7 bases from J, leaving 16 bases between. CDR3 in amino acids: CASRPDSAENSPLHF. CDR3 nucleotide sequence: TGTGCCAGCAGACCTGACAGCGCCGAGAATTCACCCCTCCACTTT.

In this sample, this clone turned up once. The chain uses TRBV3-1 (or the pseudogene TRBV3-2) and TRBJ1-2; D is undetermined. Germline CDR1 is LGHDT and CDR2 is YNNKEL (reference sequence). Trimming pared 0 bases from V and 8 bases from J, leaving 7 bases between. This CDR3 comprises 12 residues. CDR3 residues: CASSQELRGYTF. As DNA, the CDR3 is TGTGCCAGCAGCCAAGAACTGCGAGGCTACACCTTC.

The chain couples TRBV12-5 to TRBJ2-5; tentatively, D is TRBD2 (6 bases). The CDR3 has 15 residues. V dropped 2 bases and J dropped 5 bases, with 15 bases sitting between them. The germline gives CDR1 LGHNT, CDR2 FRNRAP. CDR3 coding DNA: TGTGCTAGTGGTTTGACCCTAGGAGGGCACGAGACCCAGTACTTC. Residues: CASGLTLGGHETQYF.

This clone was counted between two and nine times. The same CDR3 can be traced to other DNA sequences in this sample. CDR3 DNA: TGCGCCAGCAGCTCTACAGGAAACTATGGCTACACCTTC. Protein product: CASSSTGNYGYTF. The J gene is TRBJ1-2, the V gene TRBV5-1; D perhaps matches TRBD1 (5 bases). There are 13 residues in the CDR3. Germline loops: CDR1 SGHRS, CDR2 YFSETQ. V lost 3 bases and J lost 2, with 8 bases in between.

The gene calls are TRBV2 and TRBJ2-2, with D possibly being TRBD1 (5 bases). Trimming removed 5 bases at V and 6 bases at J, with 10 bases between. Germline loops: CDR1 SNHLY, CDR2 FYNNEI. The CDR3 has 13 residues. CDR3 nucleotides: TGTGCCAGCAGTTACCAGGGTGCCGGGGAGCTGTTTTTT. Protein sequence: CASSYQGAGELFF.

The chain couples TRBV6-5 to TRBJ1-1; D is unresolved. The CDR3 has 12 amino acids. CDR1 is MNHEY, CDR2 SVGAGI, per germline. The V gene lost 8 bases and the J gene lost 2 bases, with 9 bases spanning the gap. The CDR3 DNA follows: TGTGCCAGCCAGACTCCAAACACTGAAGCTTTCTTT. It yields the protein CASQTPNTEAFF.

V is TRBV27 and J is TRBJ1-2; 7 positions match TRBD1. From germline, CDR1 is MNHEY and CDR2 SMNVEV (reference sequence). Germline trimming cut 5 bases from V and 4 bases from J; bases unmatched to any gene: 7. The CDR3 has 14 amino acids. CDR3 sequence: CASSTGEGVYGYTF. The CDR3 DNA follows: TGTGCCAGCAGTACAGGGGAAGGAGTCTATGGCTACACCTTC.

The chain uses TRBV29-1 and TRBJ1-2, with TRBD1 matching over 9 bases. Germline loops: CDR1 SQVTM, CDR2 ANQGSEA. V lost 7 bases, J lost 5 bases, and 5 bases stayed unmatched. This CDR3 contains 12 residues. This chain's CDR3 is CSGQQGAYGYTF. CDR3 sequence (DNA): TGCAGCGGCCAACAGGGGGCTTATGGCTACACCTTC.

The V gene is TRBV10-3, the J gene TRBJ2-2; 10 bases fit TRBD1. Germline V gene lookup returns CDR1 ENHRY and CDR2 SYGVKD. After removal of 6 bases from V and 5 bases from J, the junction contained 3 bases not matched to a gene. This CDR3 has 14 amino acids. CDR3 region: CAISSGQGTGELFF. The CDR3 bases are TGTGCCATCAGCTCGGGACAGGGGACCGGGGAGCTGTTTTTT.

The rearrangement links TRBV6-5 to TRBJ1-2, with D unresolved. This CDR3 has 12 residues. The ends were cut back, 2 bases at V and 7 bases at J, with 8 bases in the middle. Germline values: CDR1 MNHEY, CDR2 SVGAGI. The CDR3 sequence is CASSYGSSGYTF. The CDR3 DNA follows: TGTGCCAGCAGTTACGGGAGCTCTGGCTACACCTTC.